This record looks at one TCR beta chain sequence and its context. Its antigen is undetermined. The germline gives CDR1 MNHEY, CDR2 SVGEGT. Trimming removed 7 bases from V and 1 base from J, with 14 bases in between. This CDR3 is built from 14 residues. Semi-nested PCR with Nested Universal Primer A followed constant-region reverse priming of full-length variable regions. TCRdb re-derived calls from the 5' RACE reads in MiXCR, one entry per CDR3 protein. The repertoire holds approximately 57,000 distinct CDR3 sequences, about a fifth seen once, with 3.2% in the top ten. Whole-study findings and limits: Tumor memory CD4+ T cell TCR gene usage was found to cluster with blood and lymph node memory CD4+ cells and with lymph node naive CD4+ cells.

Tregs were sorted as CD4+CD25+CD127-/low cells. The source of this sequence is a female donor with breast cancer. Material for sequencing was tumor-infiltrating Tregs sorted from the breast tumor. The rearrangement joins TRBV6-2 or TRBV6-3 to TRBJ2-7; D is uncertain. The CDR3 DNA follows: TGTGCCAGCACCCTGGGAACTTCGTCCTACGAGCAGTACTTC. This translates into CASTLGTSSYEQYF.